This note documents a single T cell receptor beta chain sequence. Germline V CDR1 and CDR2: SGHTA, FQGTGA. V was clipped by 5 bases and J by 9 bases; unmatched bases: 6. This CDR3 is built from 13 residues. This specimen belongs to a study of control samples from healthy donors and cancer patients. The assay was immunoSEQ multiplex PCR, and TCRdb's table has in-frame clones only and misses some. There are tens of thousands of clones in the sample; more than 80% occur only once, and approximately 15% lies in the top ten. This chain joins TRBV7-3 and TRBJ2-1, with TRBD1 matching 8 bases. The material sequenced was blood. The source of this sequence is a man aged 50 or older in good health. This CDR3 reads CASSQRDRGEQFF. The CDR3, as DNA: TGTGCCAGCAGCCAAAGAGACAGGGGTGAGCAGTTCTTC.